This T cell receptor (beta chain) stems from a study of blood T cell repertoires in COVID-19. This clone was observed once. Germline V gene data show CDR1 as SNHLY and CDR2 as FYNNEI. Trimming at V came to 4 bases and at J to 3 bases, leaving 3 bases not matched to a gene. CDR3 size: 13 residues. This table comes from immunoSEQ multiplex PCR, and its TCRdb copy is limited to in-frame clones, with some not included. The sample has some 200,000 clones, about nine tenths seen once. Those who participated ranged in age from roughly 18 to 90 years and resided in under 25 US areas. Membership in each cohort depended on participant-reported clinical history.

The V call is TRBV2, the J call TRBJ2-7; 7 nucleotides line up with TRBD2. The receptor's source is a woman aged 25 to 39 who had recovered from COVID-19. The sample taken for sequencing was PBMCs or T cells enriched from blood (not recorded which). CDR3 loop: CASSAGDYYEQYF. CDR3 bases: TGTGCCAGCAGTGCGGGGGACTACTACGAGCAGTACTTC.